Below are 11 T cell receptor beta chains sequenced from a single sample in a study of neurological immune-mediated disorders. Using its own MiXCR run on the 5' RACE reads, TCRdb lists one record per CDR3 protein. Of around 79,000 distinct CDR3 sequences in the sample, roughly 15% are singletons; the top ten hold more than 6%. Sequencing was performed on PBMCs. The receptors derive from a woman aged 50 to 60 in good health.

At least ten counts were recorded for this clonotype. The chain recombines TRBV5-6 with TRBJ2-5; 11 positions match TRBD1. Germline CDR1 SGHDT, CDR2 YYEEEE. The CDR3 loop spans 17 amino acids. J was trimmed by 2 bases and V by 0 bases; bases with no gene match: 6. In DNA form, the CDR3 reads TGTGCCAGCAGCTTGGTTCGGGACAGGGGGTATCAAGAGACCCAGTACTTC. Translated, it gives CASSLVRDRGYQETQYF.

This clonotype has a count of ten or more. Here the CDR3 reads CASNRQGSEKLFF. The DNA of the CDR3 is TGTGCCAGCAACCGACAGGGTAGCGAAAAACTGTTTTTT. The V call is TRBV4-2, the J call TRBJ1-4, with 7 bases matching TRBD1. The CDR3 has 13 residues. V lost 7 bases to trimming and J lost 8 bases; unmatched junction nucleotides: 7. Looked up from germline, CDR1 is LGHNA and CDR2 is YNFKEQ.

This clonotype occurred many times. The chain joins TRBV25-1 to TRBJ2-6, with D uncertain. The germline V gene has CDR1 MGHDK and CDR2 SYGVNS. This CDR3 is built from 14 residues. The V end lost 8 bases, the J end lost 0 bases, and 8 bases lay between the germline ends. The CDR3 bases are TGTGCCAGCGACGTAGGCTCTGGGGCCAACGTCCTGACTTTC. Encoded protein: CASDVGSGANVLTF.

This clonotype was counted at least ten times. The rearrangement joins TRBV5-1 to TRBJ2-3; D gene ambiguous. V lost 3 bases, J lost 3 bases, and 8 bases lay in between. CDR1 and CDR2 from the germline V gene are SGHRS and YFSETQ. The CDR3 is 13 amino acids. The CDR3 DNA reads TGCGCCAGCAGCTCCTTTAAGACAGATACGCAGTATTTT. As protein: CASSSFKTDTQYF.

As concerns this clonotype: A much larger clone differs from this one at a single base, so this may be a read error. The V and J genes are TRBV3-1 and TRBJ2-7; perhaps TRBD1 as D (6 bases). CDR3 length: 14 amino acids. The germline V gene encodes CDR1 LGHDT and CDR2 YNNKEL (reference sequence). Between the trimmed V and J ends, which lost 2 bases and 12 bases, there was a span of 20 bases. CDR3: CASSQNGQWPWGYF. DNA of the CDR3: TGTGCCAGCAGCCAAAACGGACAGTGGCCTTGGGGGTACTTC.

This clonotype was counted at least ten times. The chain combines TRBV29-1 with TRBJ1-5, with D maybe TRBD1 (6 bases). This CDR3 spans 13 amino acids. V was pared by 6 bases and J by 3 bases, with 12 bases between. Germline V gene lookup returns CDR1 SQVTM and CDR2 ANQGSEA. CDR3 residues: CSVQGQINQPQHF. Written as DNA, the CDR3 is TGCAGCGTACAGGGCCAGATCAATCAGCCCCAGCATTTT.

This clonotype was seen at least ten times. This rearrangement joins TRBV7-2 to TRBJ2-7; D tentatively reads TRBD1 or TRBD2 (5 bases each). CDR1 is SGHTA, CDR2 FQGNSA, per germline. This CDR3 spans 16 amino acids. V was clipped by 5 bases and J by 1 base, with 18 bases between them. This chain's CDR3 is CASSPSVGALSYEQYF. The DNA for the CDR3 is TGTGCCAGCAGCCCCAGCGTCGGGGCTCTATCCTACGAGCAGTACTTC.

This clonotype has ten or more counts. The rearrangement links TRBV14 to TRBJ2-2, with 7 bases lining up with TRBD1. V shed 7 bases and J 5 bases; nucleotides not matched to a gene: 7. CDR3 length equals 14 residues. The germline gives CDR1 SGHDN, CDR2 FVKESK. The CDR3 here is CASKRGQRTGELFF. The CDR3 DNA sequence: TGTGCCAGCAAAAGGGGGCAGCGAACCGGGGAGCTGTTTTTT. The complete variable domain, with remaining parts taken from reference TRBV14 and TRBJ2-2, reads EAGVTQFPSHSVIEKGQTVTLRCDPISGHDNLYWYRRVMGKEIKFLLHFVKESKQDESGMPNNRFLAERTGGTYSTLKVQPAELEDSGVYFCASKRGQRTGELFFGEGSRLTVL.

At least ten counts were recorded for this clonotype. The rearrangement uses TRBV2 and TRBJ2-1; the D gene is possibly TRBD1 (5 bases). CDR1 and CDR2 from the germline V gene are SNHLY and FYNNEI. This CDR3 spans 15 amino acids. V shed 8 bases and J shed 0 bases, with 14 bases lying between them. CDR3 nucleotides: TGTGCCAGCGGATCGACAGCCAGCTCCTACAATGAGCAGTTCTTC. This encodes CASGSTASSYNEQFF.

This clonotype was detected ten times or more. The chain combines TRBV6-6 with TRBJ2-4, with TRBD2 matching 7 bases. The CDR3 spans 14 residues. Germline CDR1 is MNHNY and CDR2 is SVGAGI (reference sequence). J lost 7 bases, V lost 8 bases, and 11 bases had no gene match. CDR3 bases: TGTGCCAGCTCCGAAAGGGAGGGCCTTAACATTCAGTACTTC. Translated, it gives CASSEREGLNIQYF.

This clonotype was seen repeatedly, ten times or more. The rearrangement links TRBV20-1 to TRBJ2-2; no reliable D call. The CDR3 covers 14 residues. The V gene lost 1 base and the J gene lost 6 bases, with 12 bases spanning the gap. CDR1 DFQATT and CDR2 SNEGSKA come from the germline V gene (reference sequence). For the CDR3, the DNA is TGCAGTGCTAGAGTCCCGTGGGGATCCGGGGAGCTGTTTTTT. It encodes CSARVPWGSGELFF.